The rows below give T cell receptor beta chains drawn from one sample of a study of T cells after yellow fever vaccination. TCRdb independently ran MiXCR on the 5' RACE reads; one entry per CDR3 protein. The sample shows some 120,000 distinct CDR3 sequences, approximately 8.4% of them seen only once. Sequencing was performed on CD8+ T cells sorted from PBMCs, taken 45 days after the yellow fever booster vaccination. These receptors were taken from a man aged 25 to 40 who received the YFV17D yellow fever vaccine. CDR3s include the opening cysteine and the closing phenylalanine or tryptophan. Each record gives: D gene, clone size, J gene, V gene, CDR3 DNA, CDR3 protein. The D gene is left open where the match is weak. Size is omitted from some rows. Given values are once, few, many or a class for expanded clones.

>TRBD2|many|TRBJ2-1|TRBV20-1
TGCAGTGCTAGAGGACTAGCGGGGTACAATGAGCAGTTCTTC
CSARGLAGYNEQFF
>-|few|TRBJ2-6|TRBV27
TGTGCCAGCAGTCTCCTTCCCGCTGGGGCCAACGTCCTGACTTTC
CASSLLPAGANVLTF
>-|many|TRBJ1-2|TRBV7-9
TGTGCCAGCAGCTTGCAGGGAATAACTCATGGCTACACCTTC
CASSLQGITHGYTF
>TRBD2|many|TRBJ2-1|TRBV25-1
TGTGCCAGCAGTCAAAACGCACTAGCGGGAGGTAGGGTTGGCGTCACCTACAATGAGCAGTTCTTC
CASSQNALAGGRVGVTYNEQFF
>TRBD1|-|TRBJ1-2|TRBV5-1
TGCGCCAGCACAATGACCCCAACATGGGACAGGGATGGCTACACCTTC
CASTMTPTWDRDGYTF
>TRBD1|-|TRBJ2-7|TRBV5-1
TGCGCCAGCAGCCCGATCCAGGGGGCCTACGAGCAGTACTTC
CASSPIQGAYEQYF
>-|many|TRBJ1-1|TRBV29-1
TGCAGCGTTCGGGTGCAGGGATCGAACACTGAAGCTTTCTTT
CSVRVQGSNTEAFF
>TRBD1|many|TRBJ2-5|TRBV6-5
TGTGCCAGCAGTACCTCGGACAGGGAGACCCAGTACTTC
CASSTSDRETQYF
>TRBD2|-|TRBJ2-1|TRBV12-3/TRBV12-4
TGTGCCAGCAGTCAAGCACTAGCGGGAGGGCCTAATGAGCAGTTCTTC
CASSQALAGGPNEQFF
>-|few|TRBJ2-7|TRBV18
TGTGCCAGCTCACTTCAACCTGGGAGCTCCTTCAGCTCCTACGAGCAGTACTTC
CASSLQPGSSFSSYEQYF
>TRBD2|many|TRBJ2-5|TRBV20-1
TGCAGTGCTAGAGTTGCCGGGACTAGCGGATCTCAGGGAGAGACCCAGTACTTC
CSARVAGTSGSQGETQYF
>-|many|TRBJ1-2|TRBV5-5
TGTGCCAGCAACCCGGTAGTGTTACAGCCGTATGGCTACACCTTC
CASNPVVLQPYGYTF
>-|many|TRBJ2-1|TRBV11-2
TGTGCCAGCAGCGCGCCGACACCCGAGCAGTTCTTC
CASSAPTPEQFF
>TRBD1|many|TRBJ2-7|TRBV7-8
TGTGCCAGCAGCTTCCGTGTGACAGGGGTGATGTATTACGAGCAGTACTTC
CASSFRVTGVMYYEQYF
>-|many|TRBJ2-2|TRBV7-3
TGTGCCAGCAGCTTAACCCCTGGCGGGGAGCTGTTTTTT
CASSLTPGGELFF
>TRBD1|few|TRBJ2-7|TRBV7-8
TGTGCCAGCAGCTCAACCCCAGATGAAGGGGGCGAAGAGCAGTACTTC
CASSSTPDEGGEEQYF
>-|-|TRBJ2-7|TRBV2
TGTGCCAGCAGGCCCCAGGGATCTGACGAGCAGTACTTC
CASRPQGSDEQYF
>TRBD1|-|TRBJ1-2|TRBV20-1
TGCAGTGCTTGCGGGACAGGGACCGATGGCTACACCTTC
CSACGTGTDGYTF
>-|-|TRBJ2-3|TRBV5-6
TGTGCCAGCAGCTTAGGACAGCCTACGCAGTATTTT
CASSLGQPTQYF
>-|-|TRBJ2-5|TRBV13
TGTGCCAGCAGCCGCCGCTTACGGGAGACCCAGTACTTC
CASSRRLRETQYF
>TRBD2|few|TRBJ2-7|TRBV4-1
TGCGCCAGCAGCCAAGGGGGCGGGGGCGAGCAGTACTTC
CASSQGGGGEQYF
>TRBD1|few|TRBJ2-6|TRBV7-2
TGTGCCAGCAGCCCGGGACAGGGGGTCGCTGGGGCCAACGTCCTGACTTTC
CASSPGQGVAGANVLTF
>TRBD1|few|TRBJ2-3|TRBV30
TGTGCCTGGGAATATACAGGGGCGGGAGATACGCAGTATTTT
CAWEYTGAGDTQYF
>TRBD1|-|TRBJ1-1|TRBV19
TGTGCCAGTAGTATAAAGGGGGCAGGCACTGAAGCTTTCTTT
CASSIKGAGTEAFF
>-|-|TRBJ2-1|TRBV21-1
TGTGCCAGCAGCCCGAACGGCCGACTAGCGGGAATTCTTAGCTCCTACAATGAGCAGTTCTTC
CASSPNGRLAGILSSYNEQFF
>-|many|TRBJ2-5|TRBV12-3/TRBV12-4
TGTGCCAGCAGTTTTGGAGGCGAGACCCAGTACTTC
CASSFGGETQYF
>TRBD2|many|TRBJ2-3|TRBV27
TGTGCCAGCAGTCCCGGGACTAGCATTCTCACAGATACGCAGTATTTT
CASSPGTSILTDTQYF
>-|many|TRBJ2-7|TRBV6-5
TGTGCCAGCAGTTACGGGGGTTCGTACGAGCAGTACTTC
CASSYGGSYEQYF
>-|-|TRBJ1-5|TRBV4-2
TGTGCCAGCAGCCAAGAGGGTGGGGGTCAGCCCCAGCATTTT
CASSQEGGGQPQHF
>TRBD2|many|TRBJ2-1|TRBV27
TGTGCCAGCAGCCGACTAGCGGGGGCATTGAGTGAGCAGTTCTTC
CASSRLAGALSEQFF
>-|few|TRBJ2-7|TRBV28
TGTGCCAGCAGTTTCCAAGAAGGGGCCCTCCACGAGCAGTACTTC
CASSFQEGALHEQYF
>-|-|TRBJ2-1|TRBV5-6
TGTGCCAGCAGCTTTAGAGGATCCATCAATGAGCAGTTCTTC
CASSFRGSINEQFF
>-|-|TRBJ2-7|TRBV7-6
TGTGCCAGCAGCTTAGCGTCAGGGGGGTACGAGCAGTACTTC
CASSLASGGYEQYF
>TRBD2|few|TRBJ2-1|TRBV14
TGTGCCAGCAGCCAAGTCCGGGACTACGGCTACAATGAGCAGTTCTTC
CASSQVRDYGYNEQFF
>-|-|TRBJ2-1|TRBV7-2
TGTGCCAGCAGCCCCACTAGTAGCTCCTACAATGAGCAGTTCTTC
CASSPTSSSYNEQFF
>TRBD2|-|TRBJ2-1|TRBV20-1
TGCAGTGCTAGTCCCCTAGCGGGAGCTTCTTCGGGCAATGAGCAGTTCTTC
CSASPLAGASSGNEQFF
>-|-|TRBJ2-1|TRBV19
TGTGCCAGTAGTATGTATGGTGAGCAGTTCTTC
CASSMYGEQFF
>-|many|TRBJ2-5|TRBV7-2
TGTGCCAGCAGTCCACCAGTCAGCGTTTGGGAGACCCAGTACTTC
CASSPPVSVWETQYF
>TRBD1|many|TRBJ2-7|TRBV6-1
TGTGCCAGCAGTGCGGACAGGGACACCTACGAGCAGTACTTC
CASSADRDTYEQYF
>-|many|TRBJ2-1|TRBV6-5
TGTGCCAGCAGTTACGCCGACAGCTACAATGAGCAGTTCTTC
CASSYADSYNEQFF
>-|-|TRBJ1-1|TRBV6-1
TGTGCCAGCCTAGAACAGGGGAACACTGAAGCTTTCTTT
CASLEQGNTEAFF
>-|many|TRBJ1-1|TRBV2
TGTGCCAGCAGCGATAAAAGGAGTGAAGCTTTCTTT
CASSDKRSEAFF